Shown below are 25 T cell receptor beta chains from a single sample sequenced in a study of CD8+ T cells in alopecia areata. Treatment indicated: oral pan-JAK inhibitor, 5-10 mg twice daily. Extraction and reverse transcription of RNA yielded cDNA as the sequencing template. Produced via immunoSEQ multiplex PCR; TCRdb's table is partial and in-frame only. The profile covers about 40,000 clones, with around nine tenths appearing a single time and approximately 17% taken by the ten largest. Specimen: CD8+ T cells sorted from blood, collected at week 24, from a patient treated with tofacitinib. The receptor source for this set is a human donor with alopecia areata.

V and J are TRBV7-8 and TRBJ2-2, with D perhaps TRBD1 (5 bases). The germline V gene encodes CDR1 SGHVS and CDR2 FQNEAQ. The CDR3 runs 16 residues. V lost 6 bases and J 1 base, leaving 15 bases between the germline ends. CDR3 region: CASRHRTYENTGELFF. CDR3 nucleotide sequence: TGTGCCAGCAGGCATAGGACATACGAGAACACCGGGGAGCTGTTTTTT.

The chain combines TRBV7-9 with TRBJ2-3; a possible D gene is TRBD1 (6 bases). The CDR3 runs to 16 residues. The germline CDR1 and CDR2 sequences are SEHNR and FQNEAQ (reference sequence). Trimming left V 5 bases short and J 0 bases short, with 15 bases between. This chain's CDR3 is CASSNLDSSSTDTQYF. Written as DNA, the CDR3 is TGTGCCAGCAGCAACCTGGACAGCTCTAGCACAGATACGCAGTATTTT.

The chain carries TRBV7-2 and TRBJ2-6; D is ambiguous. Trimming pared 3 bases from V and 0 bases from J, leaving 6 bases between. The CDR3 is made up of 15 amino acids. Germline CDR1 is SGHTA and CDR2 is FQGNSA. The CDR3 loop is CASSFSSSGANVLTF. CDR3 bases: TGTGCCAGCAGCTTTTCAAGCTCTGGGGCCAACGTCCTGACTTTC.

This clone was observed once. V is TRBV4-1 and J is TRBJ2-5; possible D gene TRBD1, 5 bases. V lost 0 bases and J lost 1, with 6 bases in between. Germline-derived CDR1 and CDR2 are MGHRA and YSYEKL. The CDR3 has 14 residues. As DNA, the CDR3 is TGCGCCAGCAGCCAAGAGGGGCTCCAAGAGACCCAGTACTTC. It translates to CASSQEGLQETQYF.

This clone came up once. The J gene is TRBJ2-1, the V gene TRBV29-1; D remains unclear. The CDR3 is 13 residues long. Trimming pared 4 bases from V and 4 bases from J, leaving 11 bases between. Germline V CDR1 and CDR2: SQVTM, ANQGSEA. CDR3 residues: CSVVTSTYNEQFF. The CDR3, as DNA: TGCAGCGTTGTTACCTCTACTTACAATGAGCAGTTCTTC.

The chain employs TRBV7-2 and TRBJ2-7; D is unclear. The CDR3 sequence is 15 residues long. The V end lost 1 base, the J end lost 0 bases, and 10 bases lay between the germline ends. The germline V gene encodes CDR1 SGHTA and CDR2 FQGNSA. CDR3 in DNA: TGTGCCAGCAGCTTAGAGGTTATTAGCTCCTACGAGCAGTACTTC. It codes for CASSLEVISSYEQYF.

J is TRBJ2-7 and V is TRBV7-2; the match to TRBD1 covers 7 bases. Germline V gene data show CDR1 as SGHTA and CDR2 as FQGNSA. V gave up 8 bases and J gave up 1 base; unmatched junction bases: 8. This CDR3 has 14 amino acids. The CDR3 bases are TGTGCCAGCGGTTACACAGGGGCTTCCTACGAGCAGTACTTC. Translated: CASGYTGASYEQYF.

This rearrangement joins TRBV4-3 to TRBJ2-5; D is perhaps TRBD2 (6 bases). The CDR3 is 15 residues long. V dropped 0 bases and J dropped 7 bases, with 15 bases sitting between them. The germline V gene has CDR1 LGHNA and CDR2 YSLEER. The CDR3 loop reads CASSQDLAGFGTQYF. CDR3 coding DNA: TGCGCCAGCAGCCAAGATCTCGCGGGGTTTGGGACCCAGTACTTC.

The chain recombines TRBV28 with TRBJ1-1, with D uncertain. This CDR3 comprises 13 residues. Trimming took 7 bases from V and 0 from J, leaving 9 bases between them. Germline V gene data show CDR1 as MDHEN and CDR2 as SYDVKM. The DNA of the CDR3 is TGTGCCAGCATCCGGGGTTTGAACACTGAAGCTTTCTTT. The encoded protein is CASIRGLNTEAFF.

The chain uses TRBV19 and TRBJ1-6; weak D call: TRBD1 (5 bases). CDR1 and CDR2 from the germline V gene are LNHDA and SQIVND (reference sequence). The CDR3 runs to 12 residues. V lost 5 bases and J 9 bases, leaving 8 bases between the germline ends. In DNA, the CDR3 is TGTGCCAGTAGTGTGGGGGTTTCACCCCTCCACTTT. Its protein is CASSVGVSPLHF.

CDR3 DNA sequence: TGTGCCAGCAGACCCGACGGATCTCATCTAGGGGAGCTGTTTTTT. Its translation: CASRPDGSHLGELFF. V gene TRBV28 combines with J gene TRBJ2-2; D is uncertain. The CDR3 has 15 residues. Germline V gives CDR1 MDHEN, CDR2 SYDVKM. Trimming shortened V by 6 bases and J by 8 bases, and 19 bases separated the two germline ends.

The chain couples TRBV30 to TRBJ2-7; possibly TRBD1 for D (5 bases). The CDR3 is 15 residues long. Per the germline V gene, CDR1 is GTSNPN and CDR2 is SVGIG (reference sequence). V lost 0 bases to trimming and J lost 2 bases, with 14 bases between them. The CDR3 spells CAWSVGAGLPYEQYF. CDR3 nucleotide sequence: TGTGCCTGGAGTGTAGGGGCAGGGCTACCCTACGAGCAGTACTTC. The full variable domain, with the rest looked up from reference TRBV30 and TRBJ2-7, is SQTIHQWPATLVQPVGSPLSLECTVEGTSNPNLYWYRQAAGRGLQLLFYSVGIGQISSEVPQNLSASRPQDRQFILSSKKLLLSDSGFYLCAWSVGAGLPYEQYFGPGTRLTVT.

The V gene is TRBV27, the J gene TRBJ2-3; D remains ambiguous. This CDR3 is built from 12 residues. CDR1 MNHEY and CDR2 SMNVEV come from the germline V gene (reference sequence). V was cut by 5 bases and J by 4 bases, with 7 bases left in between. This CDR3 is CASSHRPDTQYF. The CDR3 coding sequence is TGTGCCAGCAGTCACCGGCCAGATACGCAGTATTTT.

This chain joins TRBV27 and TRBJ2-7; 7 positions match TRBD1. Germline CDR1 and CDR2: MNHEY and SMNVEV (reference sequence). There are 14 residues in the CDR3. V trimming: 5 bases; J trimming: 4 bases; junction bases outside the gene matches: 8. For the CDR3, the DNA is TGTGCCAGCAGTCCCTTCAGGGGGAAATACGAGCAGTACTTC. It codes for CASSPFRGKYEQYF.

The DNA for the CDR3 is TGTGCCAGCAGTTACACCCGCCGGGACGGAGCCTACGAGCAGTACTTC. Translated: CASSYTRRDGAYEQYF. The gene calls are TRBV6-5 and TRBJ2-7; the D gene could be TRBD1 or TRBD2 (5 bases each). Germline V CDR1 and CDR2: MNHEY, SVGAGI. CDR3 size: 16 residues. Deletions cut 2 bases from V and 2 bases from J, with 16 bases between.

V usage is TRBV19 and J usage is TRBJ1-2; D unclear. V gave up 5 bases and J gave up 8 bases, with 15 bases separating them. The CDR3 runs to 13 residues. Germline loops: CDR1 LNHDA, CDR2 SQIVND (reference sequence). The CDR3 DNA follows: TGTGCCAGTAGTGCCACTCCCGGCTGGGGCTACACCTTC. As protein: CASSATPGWGYTF.

V is TRBV6-5 and J is TRBJ1-3, with D possibly TRBD1 on 6 matching bases. The CDR3 is 14 amino acids. V lost 6 bases to trimming and J lost 3 bases, with 12 bases between them. In germline, CDR1 is MNHEY, CDR2 SVGAGI. The CDR3 region has the DNA TGTGCCAGCAGCGACGGGACACTTGGAAACACCATATATTTT. It is translated as CASSDGTLGNTIYF.

The chain links TRBV5-4 to TRBJ2-1; perhaps TRBD2 as D (5 bases). Germline V CDR1 and CDR2: SGHNT, YYREEE (reference sequence). The CDR3 contains 12 residues. V was clipped by 8 bases and J by 9 bases, with 15 bases between them. As DNA, the CDR3 is TGTGCCAGTACCGACCGGGGATTTGAGCAGTTCTTC. Translation: CASTDRGFEQFF.

The chain has TRBV7-2 and TRBJ2-7; 7 bases line up with TRBD1. Looked up from germline, CDR1 is SGHTA and CDR2 is FQGNSA. J gave up 3 bases and V 6 bases, and 5 bases lay outside the gene matches. This CDR3 spans 13 amino acids. CDR3 nucleotides: TGTGCCAGCAGTTCAGGACAGGTCTACGAGCAGTACTTC. The encoded protein is CASSSGQVYEQYF.

V usage is TRBV4-2 and J usage is TRBJ2-1; possibly TRBD2 for D (5 bases). V was trimmed by 1 base and J by 6 bases, leaving 7 bases between them. Per germline, CDR1 LGHNA and CDR2 YNFKEQ. There are 13 residues in the CDR3. CDR3 region: CASSQAAGNEQFF. The CDR3 DNA sequence: TGTGCCAGCAGCCAAGCCGCGGGCAATGAGCAGTTCTTC.

This sequence joins TRBV7-8 and TRBJ2-3; 9 bases are shared with TRBD2. CDR3 length: 16 amino acids. From germline, CDR1 is SGHVS and CDR2 FQNEAQ. Losses at the gene ends were 4 bases for V and 6 bases for J; bases not matched to a gene: 11. CDR3: CASSSRTVAGVDTQYF. The CDR3 DNA follows: TGTGCCAGCAGCTCAAGGACGGTAGCGGGGGTTGATACGCAGTATTTT.

This sequence joins TRBV7-2 and TRBJ1-1; TRBD1 matches at 7 bases. The length of the CDR3 is 15 residues. With V trimmed by 3 bases and J by 4 bases, 8 bases remained unmatched. CDR1 is SGHTA and CDR2 is FQGNSA in the germline V gene. DNA for the CDR3: TGTGCCAGCAGCTTCTTTCGGTCAGGGGGCACTGAAGCTTTCTTT. It is translated as CASSFFRSGGTEAFF.

The genes are TRBV28 and TRBJ2-4, with a tentative D call TRBD1 (6 bases). The CDR3 has 12 amino acids. The ends were cut back, 3 bases at V and 9 bases at J, with 9 bases in the middle. From germline, CDR1 is MDHEN and CDR2 SYDVKM. CDR3 coding DNA: TGTGCCAGCAGTTTGGGGGCCGCCATTCAGTACTTC. It specifies CASSLGAAIQYF. Based on the CDR3 plus reference TRBV28 and TRBJ2-4, the full variable domain is DVKVTQSSRYLVKRTGEKVFLECVQDMDHENMFWYRQDPGLGLRLIYFSYDVKMKEKGDIPEGYSVSREKKERFSLILESASTNQTSMYLCASSLGAAIQYFGAGTRLSVL.

The rearrangement uses TRBV6-1 and TRBJ2-7; 8 positions agree with TRBD1. CDR3 length equals 16 residues. Looked up from germline, CDR1 is MNHNS and CDR2 is SASEGT. The trim removed 3 bases at V and 0 bases at J, leaving 7 bases unmatched. The CDR3, as DNA: TGTGCCAGCAGTGACCCTTCGGGACAGGTCTCCTACGAGCAGTACTTC. Its translation is CASSDPSGQVSYEQYF.

In its sample, this clone was seen a few times. The chain couples TRBV6-1 to TRBJ2-1; D is tentatively TRBD1 or TRBD2 (5 bases each). V was trimmed by 4 bases and J by 5 bases, leaving 15 bases between them. Germline V gives CDR1 MNHNS, CDR2 SASEGT. The CDR3 extends over 15 amino acids. The CDR3 region is CASSGQVEGNNEQFF. CDR3 nucleotide sequence: TGTGCCAGCAGTGGCCAGGTAGAGGGGAACAATGAGCAGTTCTTC.